The 31 T cell receptor beta chains reported below all come from one sample, sequenced in a study of human T cells and chemical hapten exposure. The sample's treatment: therapeutic diphenylcyclopropenone sensitization with weekly scalp DPC. Individual cDNA molecules each carried unique molecular identifiers attached by the library. MiXCR, applied by TCRdb to the reads, yields one record per CDR3 protein. The sample yields about 2,600 distinct CDR3 sequences, less than 55% seen once. The sample in question was whole blood, obtained before DPC sensitization or 2, 6, or about 24 weeks after (not recorded which). These receptors were collected from an adult with alopecia areata. Some clones in this sample may be carry-over from other donors' samples. This table probably holds off-target reads from a library built for another chain.

V and J are TRBV20-1 and TRBJ2-1; weak D call: TRBD2 (6 bases). The germline V gene encodes CDR1 DFQATT and CDR2 SNEGSKA (reference sequence). V was trimmed by 3 bases and J by 8 bases, leaving 23 bases between them. This CDR3 is built from 16 residues. The CDR3 DNA reads TGCAGTGCTAGTCCCGCTTCGGGAGCGGCTAGCGATGAGCAGTTCTTC. Protein sequence: CSASPASGAASDEQFF.

This clonotype was recorded a few times. The rearrangement links TRBV29-1 to TRBJ2-3; D remains ambiguous. Germline V gene lookup returns CDR1 SQVTM and CDR2 ANQGSEA. This CDR3 is built from 12 residues. V was shortened by 3 bases and J by 5 bases, with 9 bases between the two germline ends. The CDR3 sequence is CSVEATRDTQYF. DNA of the CDR3: TGCAGCGTTGAGGCGACCCGAGATACGCAGTATTTT.

This rearrangement joins TRBV28 to TRBJ2-3, with 11 positions matching TRBD2. This CDR3 spans 18 amino acids. J was trimmed by 2 bases and V by 3 bases; bases with no gene match: 10. From germline, CDR1 is MDHEN and CDR2 SYDVKM. The CDR3 reads CASSFRKGLAGSTDTQYF. DNA of the CDR3: TGTGCCAGCAGTTTCCGTAAAGGACTAGCGGGTTCCACAGATACGCAGTATTTT.

This clonotype was observed a handful of times. V gene TRBV20-1 combines with J gene TRBJ2-3, with D perhaps matching TRBD2 (5 bases). The V and J ends lost 0 bases and 1 base respectively, with 11 bases between them. Germline CDR1 reads DFQATT; CDR2 reads SNEGSKA (reference sequence). CDR3 size: 15 residues. The DNA of the CDR3 is TGCAGTGCTAGAGAGCGGGTTGGGGGCACAGATACGCAGTATTTT. Amino acids: CSARERVGGTDTQYF.

This chain links TRBV20-1 with TRBJ2-7, with a possible D match to TRBD1 (6 bases). The CDR3 spans 16 residues. Trimming stripped 3 bases from V and 0 bases from J, with 18 bases between. Per the germline V gene, CDR1 is DFQATT and CDR2 is SNEGSKA (reference sequence). The CDR3 loop is CSASYLQGLSSYEQYF. CDR3 sequence (DNA): TGCAGTGCTAGCTATTTACAGGGTCTGAGCTCCTACGAGCAGTACTTC.

The chain carries TRBV29-1 and TRBJ2-1; 7 bases agree with TRBD2. CDR1 is SQVTM and CDR2 is ANQGSEA in the germline V gene. The J segment lost 4 bases and the V segment lost 6 bases, leaving 12 bases of the junction unmatched. There are 15 residues in the CDR3. The CDR3, as DNA: TGCAGCGTCCCAACCACTAGCGTTCCGTACAATGAGCAGTTCTTC. Its translation: CSVPTTSVPYNEQFF.

This chain connects TRBV29-1 to TRBJ2-1; 8 bases match TRBD2. This CDR3 spans 11 amino acids. Germline V gene data show CDR1 as SQVTM and CDR2 as ANQGSEA. V lost 6 bases to trimming and J lost 8 bases; unmatched junction nucleotides: 3. The CDR3 sequence: CSVETSDEQFF. DNA of the CDR3: TGCAGCGTGGAGACTAGCGATGAGCAGTTCTTC.

V usage is TRBV28 and J usage is TRBJ2-7; a possible D gene is TRBD2 (6 bases). The CDR3 is made up of 11 amino acids. The V gene lost 4 bases and the J gene lost 10 bases, with 11 bases spanning the gap. Germline V gene data show CDR1 as MDHEN and CDR2 as SYDVKM. The CDR3 sequence is CASSSGAKQYF. The CDR3, as DNA: TGTGCCAGCAGTTCGGGAGCGAAACAGTACTTC.

V gene TRBV20-1 combines with J gene TRBJ2-7; D possibly corresponds to TRBD2 (5 bases). CDR3 length: 14 amino acids. Germline CDR1 reads DFQATT; CDR2 reads SNEGSKA (reference sequence). V was trimmed by 3 bases and J by 6 bases, leaving 18 bases between them. CDR3 DNA: TGCAGTGCTAGCGGGGAACAACCAACCGGCGAGCAGTACTTC. Amino acid sequence: CSASGEQPTGEQYF.

Only a few counts were recorded for this clonotype. CDR3 sequence (DNA): TGTGCCTGGAGTAACGGAGCGGGAAAGAACACCGGGGAGCTGTTTTTT. Residues: CAWSNGAGKNTGELFF. This rearrangement joins TRBV30 to TRBJ2-2, with TRBD2 matching over 7 bases. This CDR3 spans 16 amino acids. CDR1 is GTSNPN, CDR2 SVGIG, per germline (reference sequence). V lost 2 bases and J lost 1; bases outside the gene matches: 7.

This rearrangement joins TRBV5-1 to TRBJ2-7, with a weak D call TRBD2 (5 bases). Trimming stripped 0 bases from V and 3 bases from J, with 13 bases between. The CDR3 consists of 15 residues. CDR1 is SGHRS and CDR2 is YFSETQ in the germline V gene. CDR3 protein: CASSLDAGRLYEQYF. DNA of the CDR3: TGCGCCAGCAGCTTGGACGCGGGCCGACTCTACGAGCAGTACTTC.

The chain employs TRBV4-2 and TRBJ2-7; D may be TRBD1 or TRBD2 (6 bases each). The CDR3 is 17 residues long. V dropped 2 bases and J dropped 0 bases, with 17 bases sitting between them. Germline CDR1 is LGHNA and CDR2 is YNFKEQ. The CDR3 nucleotides read TGTGCCAGCAGCCAAATTGCTGGGGGGCAAAGCTCCTACGAGCAGTACTTC. Its translation: CASSQIAGGQSSYEQYF.

The chain links TRBV6-2 or TRBV6-3 to TRBJ2-2, with 7 bases identical to TRBD2. This CDR3 is 13 amino acids long. The germline CDR1 and CDR2 sequences are MNHEY and SVGEGT. V shed 6 bases and J 5 bases; nucleotides not matched to a gene: 3. The CDR3 sequence: CASRGGKTGELFF. The CDR3 nucleotides read TGTGCCAGCAGGGGGGGGAAGACCGGGGAGCTGTTTTTT.

This clonotype has just a few counts. The rearrangement links TRBV6-6 to TRBJ2-7; tentative D call: TRBD1 (6 bases). The CDR3 extends over 13 amino acids. From germline, CDR1 is MNHNY and CDR2 SVGAGI (reference sequence). Between the trimmed V and J ends, which lost 1 base and 6 bases, there was a span of 10 bases. The CDR3 bases are TGTGCCAGCAGTTACTTAGGACAGCCCGAGCAGTACTTC. Translation gives CASSYLGQPEQYF.

V and J are TRBV5-6 and TRBJ1-1, with D tentatively TRBD1 (6 bases). The CDR3 length is 15 residues. Trimming stripped 6 bases from V and 6 bases from J, with 21 bases between. Germline V gene data show CDR1 as SGHDT and CDR2 as YYEEEE. Here the CDR3 DNA reads TGTGCCAGCAATTTGATACAGGGAGGTTGGTCTGAAGCTTTCTTT. This encodes CASNLIQGGWSEAFF.

This clonotype was seen a handful of times. V and J are TRBV28 and TRBJ2-7, with no clear D. The ends were cut back, 4 bases at V and 0 bases at J, with 10 bases in the middle. The CDR3 sequence is 14 residues long. CDR1 is MDHEN, CDR2 SYDVKM, per germline. CDR3 in amino acids: CASSSPDHSYEQYF. CDR3 sequence (DNA): TGTGCCAGCAGTTCACCAGACCACTCCTACGAGCAGTACTTC.

The chain is built from TRBV9 and TRBJ2-5; D is undetermined. The germline CDR1 and CDR2 sequences are SGDLS and YYNGEE. Trimming cost V 4 bases and J 5 bases, with 18 bases left between them. This CDR3 spans 15 amino acids. The CDR3 here is CASSPSPGPGETQYF. Here the CDR3 DNA reads TGTGCCAGCAGCCCCTCTCCCGGACCCGGGGAGACCCAGTACTTC.

The rearrangement uses TRBV7-9 and TRBJ2-3; TRBD2 matches 9 bases. V was pared by 5 bases and J by 2 bases, with 8 bases of the junction left unmatched. The CDR3 covers 16 residues. CDR1 and CDR2 from the germline V gene are SEHNR and FQNEAQ (reference sequence). The CDR3: CASSPVAGVPTDTQYF. Written as DNA, the CDR3 is TGTGCCAGCAGCCCCGTAGCGGGAGTCCCCACAGATACGCAGTATTTT.

This clonotype was observed a handful of times. The J gene is TRBJ2-4, the V gene TRBV28; D remains ambiguous. Trimming stripped 8 bases from V and 1 base from J, with 12 bases between. CDR1 and CDR2 (germline): MDHEN, SYDVKM. This CDR3 is 14 amino acids long. The CDR3: CASRSKRAKNIQYF. Here the CDR3 DNA reads TGTGCCAGCCGTTCTAAGAGGGCCAAAAACATTCAGTACTTC.

The chain has TRBV4-3 and TRBJ2-2; weak D call: TRBD1 (5 bases). Trimming shortened V by 4 bases and J by 1 base, and 10 bases separated the two germline ends. The CDR3 length is 15 residues. Germline lookup yields CDR1 LGHNA and CDR2 YSLEER. This CDR3 is CASSRSGRNTGELFF. The CDR3 DNA follows: TGCGCCAGCAGCCGATCAGGGCGGAACACCGGGGAGCTGTTTTTT.

This chain joins TRBV20-1 and TRBJ2-3; D might be TRBD1 (5 bases). Germline lookup yields CDR1 DFQATT and CDR2 SNEGSKA (reference sequence). This CDR3 has 12 residues. V was shortened by 8 bases and J by 2 bases, with 11 bases between the two germline ends. The CDR3 is CSPGATTDTQYF. CDR3 nucleotide sequence: TGCAGTCCTGGGGCGACCACAGATACGCAGTATTTT.

This chain's CDR3 is CASSQDLINGDTQYF. The CDR3 DNA reads TGCGCCAGCAGCCAAGACCTAATAAATGGGGATACGCAGTATTTT. The J gene is TRBJ2-3, the V gene TRBV4-3; the D is unclear. Germline V lookup: CDR1 LGHNA, CDR2 YSLEER. Trimming removed 0 bases from V and 6 bases from J, with 13 bases in between. The CDR3 is made up of 15 amino acids.

The V and J genes are TRBV2 and TRBJ2-1; D possibly corresponds to TRBD2 (6 bases). The V and J ends lost 3 bases and 3 bases respectively, with 9 bases between them. Germline V gene lookup returns CDR1 SNHLY and CDR2 FYNNEI. The CDR3 sequence is 14 residues long. In DNA, the CDR3 is TGTGCCAGCAGTGAGGGGGGTATCTACAATGAGCAGTTCTTC. Its protein is CASSEGGIYNEQFF.

This clonotype turned up a few times. The genes are TRBV19 and TRBJ2-2; no firm D call. The CDR3 covers 14 residues. Per germline, CDR1 LNHDA and CDR2 SQIVND (reference sequence). The V and J ends lost 6 bases and 4 bases respectively, with 12 bases between them. CDR3 sequence (DNA): TGTGCCAGTAGAAAGTCGCACGCCACCGGGGAGCTGTTTTTT. Its translation is CASRKSHATGELFF.

V usage is TRBV7-6 and J usage is TRBJ2-3; 9 nucleotides match TRBD1. The CDR3 is made up of 15 amino acids. Germline loops: CDR1 SGHVS, CDR2 FNYEAQ. J was trimmed by 0 bases and V by 5 bases; bases with no gene match: 3. For the CDR3, the DNA is TGTGCCAGCAGCGGGACAGGGAGTAGCACAGATACGCAGTATTTT. This codes for CASSGTGSSTDTQYF. The full variable domain, completed using reference TRBV7-6 and TRBJ2-3, is GAGVSQSPRYKVTKRGQDVALRCDPISGHVSLYWYRQALGQGPEFLTYFNYEAQQDKSGLPNDRFSAERPEGSISTLTIQRTEQRDSAMYRCASSGTGSSTDTQYFGPGTRLTVL.

Note on this clonotype: A read error may produce the germline difference seen at one junction end. The chain has TRBV7-7 and TRBJ2-3; possibly TRBD2 for D (6 bases). Germline loops: CDR1 SSHAT, CDR2 FNYEAQ (reference sequence). CDR3 length equals 13 residues. The DNA of the CDR3 is TGTGCTAGCAGCTTGGGACTTACAGATACGCAGTATTTT. Translated: CASSLGLTDTQYF.

The V and J genes are TRBV11-2 and TRBJ2-7; D gene uncertain. CDR1 is SGHAT, CDR2 FQNNGV, per germline. The CDR3 loop spans 14 amino acids. V gave up 1 base and J gave up 2 bases, with 9 bases separating them. CDR3 bases: TGTGCCAGCAGCTTAGGTGGCGGAGCCTACGAGCAGTACTTC. Protein product: CASSLGGGAYEQYF.

This clonotype was seen more than once but under ten times. This chain uses TRBV20-1 with TRBJ2-6; no clear D. Germline values: CDR1 DFQATT, CDR2 SNEGSKA (reference sequence). This CDR3 is built from 15 residues. V shed 0 bases and J shed 2 bases, with 8 bases lying between them. The CDR3 loop is CSARDRRAGANVLTF. In nucleotides, the CDR3 is TGCAGTGCTAGAGATCGGCGCGCTGGGGCCAACGTCCTGACTTTC.

The CDR3 DNA is TGTGCCAGCAGCCAAGAGGGGAGGTCTGAAGCTTTCTTT. This encodes CASSQEGRSEAFF. This chain uses TRBV14 with TRBJ1-1; D ambiguous. The CDR3 has 13 amino acids. CDR1 SGHDN and CDR2 FVKESK come from the germline V gene. Trimming pared 0 bases from V and 6 bases from J, leaving 8 bases between. The complete variable domain, with remaining parts taken from reference TRBV14 and TRBJ1-1, reads EAGVTQFPSHSVIEKGQTVTLRCDPISGHDNLYWYRRVMGKEIKFLLHFVKESKQDESGMPNNRFLAERTGGTYSTLKVQPAELEDSGVYFCASSQEGRSEAFFGQGTRLTVV.

This clonotype was counted only a few times. V and J are TRBV20-1 and TRBJ2-7; 10 bases are a match to TRBD2. CDR3 length: 14 amino acids. CDR1 and CDR2 (germline): DFQATT, SNEGSKA (reference sequence). V lost 1 base, J lost 7 bases, and 7 bases stayed unmatched. For the CDR3, the DNA is TGCAGTGCTAGAGTTCTAGCGGGAGTGCGGGAGCAGTACTTC. It encodes CSARVLAGVREQYF.

The chain uses TRBV6-2 or TRBV6-3 and TRBJ2-7; D remains ambiguous. Trimming stripped 5 bases from V and 4 bases from J, with 21 bases between. This CDR3 region has 16 residues. CDR1 and CDR2 from the germline V gene are MNHEY and SVGEGT. The CDR3 DNA reads as TGTGCCAGCAGTACTCGCGGTATTTCGTCAGGTTACGAGCAGTACTTC. This encodes CASSTRGISSGYEQYF.